Sequencing of this TCR beta chain was carried out in a study of quantifying T cell responses using KT2 cells. About the research overall: cDNA was made from DNase-treated RNA using alpha and beta constant primers. A predetermined fluorescence threshold ended the second PCR, run as a qPCR.

Fixed numbers of PBMC received varying amounts of KT2 cells. Germline CDR1 reads SGHNT; CDR2 reads YENEEA. V shed 1 base, J shed 9 bases, and the junction held 3 bases outside the gene matches. The CDR3 sequence is 15 residues long. A single-stranded UMI oligo with SP2 sequence was ligated to cDNA 3' ends. An equimolar mix of RC1.1 and RC1.2 primed the beta chain across TRBC1 and TRBC2. Separate processing of TCR alpha and beta chains began at the second PCR. MiXCR, run by TCRdb on the UMI-ligation and nested PCR reads, gives a single entry per CDR3 protein. The sample contains 31,000 or so distinct CDR3 sequences, under 13% of which appear only once.

The specimen sequenced was PBMCs spiked with cells of the T cell clone KT2. The chain joins TRBV11-3 to TRBJ2-1; 13 nucleotides match TRBD2. This receptor was identified in a human donor. The CDR3 sequence is CASSLGTSGSSEQFF. DNA of the CDR3: TGTGCCAGCAGCTTAGGGACTAGCGGGAGTAGTGAGCAGTTCTTC.